A single sample gave rise to the 23 T cell receptor beta chains below, sequenced in a study of T cells expressing NK-cell markers (dated by TCRdb to about 2020). The library was produced with 5' RACE. The instrument was an Illumina HiSeq 2000. TCRdb reprocessed the public reads and reports one entry per CDR3 protein sequence, without DNA. This sample's table has entries for some 440,000 distinct CDR3 sequences. Together, the top ten hold more than 1.4% of the sample. The source material was blood T cells: a sorted CD56 or NKG2C T cell subset, CD4+ or CD8+ T cells, or bulk PBMC T cells (not recorded which). These receptors were taken from a woman between 50 and 59 years old in good health. Donor details come from another sample of the same person, matched by shared clones.

The chain combines TRBV20-1 with TRBJ2-4; TCRdb's D gene call, TRBD1, goes unchecked for lack of DNA. Germline loops: CDR1 DFQATT, CDR2 SNEGSKA (reference sequence). CDR3 length: 17 residues. The CDR3 region is CSAALVRDSLAKNIQYF.

V gene TRBV10-1 combines with J gene TRBJ2-1; the D call from TCRdb, TRBD1, cannot be confirmed without DNA. The length of the CDR3 is 12 residues. The germline V gene has CDR1 WNHNN and CDR2 SYGVQD (reference sequence). This CDR3 is CASRRQGDEQFF.

V usage is TRBV15 and J usage is TRBJ1-1; absent DNA, TCRdb's TRBD1 call cannot be checked. The germline V gene has CDR1 LNHNV and CDR2 YYDKDF (reference sequence). This CDR3 comprises 13 residues. The CDR3 protein is CATSRGTESEAFF.

The chain employs TRBV20-1 and TRBJ2-1; TCRdb selects TRBD2, and the lack of DNA leaves this call unchecked. The CDR3 contains 16 residues. Germline assignment: CDR1 DFQATT and CDR2 SNEGSKA (reference sequence). This CDR3 reads CSASLAGGRSYNEQFF.

The chain links TRBV7-7 to TRBJ2-2. The CDR3 spans 13 residues. Germline V lookup: CDR1 SSHAT, CDR2 FNYEAQ (reference sequence). The CDR3 here is CASSSGATGELFF.

The chain uses TRBV27 and TRBJ2-1; as DNA is missing, the TRBD1 call by TCRdb cannot be tested. The CDR3 loop spans 16 amino acids. The germline gives CDR1 MNHEY, CDR2 SMNVEV (reference sequence). CDR3: CATGGDGRGTYNEQFF.

The chain recombines TRBV12-3 or TRBV12-4 with TRBJ2-7. The CDR3 contains 13 residues. The CDR3 protein is CASSPDTYYEQYF.

This rearrangement joins TRBV12-3 or TRBV12-4 to TRBJ2-6; TCRdb calls TRBD1, which cannot be checked without DNA. The CDR3 covers 16 residues. The CDR3 here is CASRKTGSFGANVLTF.

This chain joins TRBV5-1 and TRBJ2-2. The CDR3 length is 13 residues. Germline V CDR1 and CDR2: SGHRS, YFSETQ. This CDR3 reads CASSPRTTGELFF.

The rearrangement links TRBV12-5 to TRBJ2-2; without DNA, the TCRdb call of TRBD2 cannot be checked. Germline V CDR1 and CDR2: LGHNT, FRNRAP. The CDR3 length is 17 residues. CDR3 protein: CASGSFSSGRNTGELFF.

The J gene is TRBJ2-7, the V gene TRBV27; TCRdb returns TRBD2, unconfirmable since there is no DNA. Per the germline V gene, CDR1 is MNHEY and CDR2 is SMNVEV (reference sequence). The CDR3 totals 14 residues. The CDR3 loop is CASSSPGLGYEQYF.

This chain links TRBV12-3 or TRBV12-4 with TRBJ2-7; TCRdb's D call, TRBD1, is unchecked because there is no DNA. The CDR3 has 13 residues. CDR3 region: CASSLRDRGEQYF.

This chain uses TRBV20-1 with TRBJ1-1; the D call from TCRdb, TRBD1, cannot be confirmed without DNA. CDR1 is DFQATT, CDR2 SNEGSKA, per germline (reference sequence). The length of the CDR3 is 13 residues. This chain's CDR3 is CSVPDRADTEAFF.

The J gene is TRBJ2-1, the V gene TRBV5-1; absent DNA, TCRdb's TRBD1 call cannot be checked. Germline CDR1 SGHRS, CDR2 YFSETQ. CDR3 length: 14 amino acids. This CDR3 reads CASSLGIPLNEQFF.

The genes are TRBV6-1 and TRBJ1-1; TCRdb selects TRBD1, and the lack of DNA leaves this call unchecked. Germline assignment: CDR1 MNHNS and CDR2 SASEGT. The CDR3 consists of 11 residues. The CDR3 sequence is CATETLGEAFF.

The CDR3 protein is CASSLYSYEQYF. The rearrangement links TRBV7-9 to TRBJ2-7. Germline V lookup: CDR1 SEHNR, CDR2 FQNEAQ (reference sequence). The CDR3 covers 12 residues. The whole variable domain, remainder taken from reference TRBV7-9 and TRBJ2-7, is DTGVSQNPRHKITKRGQNVTFRCDPISEHNRLYWYRQTLGQGPEFLTYFQNEAQLEKSRLLSDRFSAERPKGSFSTLEIQRTEQGDSAMYLCASSLYSYEQYFGPGTRLTVT.

The chain combines TRBV11-3 with TRBJ2-1; TCRdb picks TRBD2, but there is no DNA to check that call. This CDR3 contains 18 residues. In germline, CDR1 is SGHNT, CDR2 YENEEA. CDR3 amino acids: CASSSLGSSGSSYNEQFF.

This chain links TRBV9 with TRBJ2-7; TCRdb lists TRBD2, though no DNA is available to test this call. Germline assignment: CDR1 SGDLS and CDR2 YYNGEE. The CDR3 has 13 residues. The CDR3: CASSGRGGNEQYF.

CDR3: CSARYPMPGTSGRETQYF. This sequence joins TRBV20-1 and TRBJ2-5; TCRdb outputs TRBD2, but without DNA this stays unchecked. Looked up from germline, CDR1 is DFQATT and CDR2 is SNEGSKA (reference sequence). The CDR3 is made up of 18 amino acids.

The V call is TRBV10-3, the J call TRBJ1-1. Germline CDR1 is ENHRY and CDR2 is SYGVKD. There are 15 residues in the CDR3. This CDR3 is CAISDRGVLNTEAFF.

This sequence joins TRBV19 and TRBJ1-2; no DNA is available, so the TRBD1 call from TCRdb remains unchecked. Germline-derived CDR1 and CDR2 are LNHDA and SQIVND (reference sequence). This CDR3 has 15 residues. The CDR3 sequence: CASSPGTGGRYGYTF.

The chain employs TRBV4-1 and TRBJ1-1. CDR1 MGHRA and CDR2 YSYEKL come from the germline V gene. The CDR3 covers 13 residues. CDR3 sequence reads: CASSQGRYTEAFF.

The chain employs TRBV12-3 or TRBV12-4 and TRBJ2-3. This CDR3 contains 15 residues. The CDR3 here is CASREVSLGTDTQYF.